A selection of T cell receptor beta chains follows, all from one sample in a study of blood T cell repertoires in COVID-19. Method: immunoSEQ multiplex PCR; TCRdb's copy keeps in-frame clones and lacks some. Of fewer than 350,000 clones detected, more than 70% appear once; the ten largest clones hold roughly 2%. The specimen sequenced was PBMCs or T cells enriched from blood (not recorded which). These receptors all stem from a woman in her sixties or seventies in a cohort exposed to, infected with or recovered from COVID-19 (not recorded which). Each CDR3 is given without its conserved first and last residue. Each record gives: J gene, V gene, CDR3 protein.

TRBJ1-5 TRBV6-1 ASSEDGLLNQPQH
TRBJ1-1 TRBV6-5 ASSLGQGQNTEAF
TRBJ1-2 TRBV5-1 ASSPRMTENGYT
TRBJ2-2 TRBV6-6 ASSRSGENTGELF
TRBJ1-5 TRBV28 ASIRRGKSQPQH
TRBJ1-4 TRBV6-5 ASSYSGQDEKLF
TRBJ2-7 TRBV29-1 SVVQGSYEQY
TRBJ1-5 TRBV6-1 ASSEWGPGLSNQPQH
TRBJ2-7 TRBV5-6 ASSPTGGRSSYEQY
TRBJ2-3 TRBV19 ASSAVGTGPDTQY
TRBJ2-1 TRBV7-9 ASSISSTGWGNEQF
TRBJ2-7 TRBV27 ASYPTGAPYEQY
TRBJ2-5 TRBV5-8 ASRTGTGGLETQY
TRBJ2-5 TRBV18 ASSPRGSANPETQY
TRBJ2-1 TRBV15 ATSPSWGRDYNEQF
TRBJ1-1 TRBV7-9 ASSLALTGGTEAF
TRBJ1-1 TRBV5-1 ASSSQGDTEAF
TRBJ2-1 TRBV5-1 ASSLGVYREYNEQF
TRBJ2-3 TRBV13 ASSPRDTLSTDTQY
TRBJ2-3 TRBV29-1 SARQGATDTQY
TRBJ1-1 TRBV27 ASSSEEFTTEAF
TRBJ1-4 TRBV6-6 ASRTRTETNEKLF
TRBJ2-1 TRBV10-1 ASSSGLAGYNEQF
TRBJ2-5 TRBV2 ASTPQGLAGETQY
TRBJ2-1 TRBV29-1 SVEDRGDRHEQF
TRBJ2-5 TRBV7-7 ASSLGPGARETQY
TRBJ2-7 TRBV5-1 ASSLTAGVDEQY